Sequencing of this T cell receptor (beta chain) was carried out in a study of blood T cell repertoires in COVID-19. Assay: immunoSEQ multiplex PCR; the TCRdb copy retains only in-frame clones and omits some. Here the sample spans 200,000 to 250,000 clones, 75% to 85% being singletons. This CDR3 contains 15 residues. The germline gives CDR1 SNHLY, CDR2 FYNNEI. J lost 6 bases, V lost 2 bases, and 5 bases had no gene match. The clonotype comes from an older woman with COVID-19, enrolled during active disease. The sequenced sample was peripheral blood. The V gene is TRBV2, the J gene TRBJ1-5, with 9 bases that match TRBD1. The CDR3 DNA is TGTGCCAGCAGTGAAAACAGGGGGCCGGGTCAGCCCCAGCATTTT. It is translated as CASSENRGPGQPQHF.